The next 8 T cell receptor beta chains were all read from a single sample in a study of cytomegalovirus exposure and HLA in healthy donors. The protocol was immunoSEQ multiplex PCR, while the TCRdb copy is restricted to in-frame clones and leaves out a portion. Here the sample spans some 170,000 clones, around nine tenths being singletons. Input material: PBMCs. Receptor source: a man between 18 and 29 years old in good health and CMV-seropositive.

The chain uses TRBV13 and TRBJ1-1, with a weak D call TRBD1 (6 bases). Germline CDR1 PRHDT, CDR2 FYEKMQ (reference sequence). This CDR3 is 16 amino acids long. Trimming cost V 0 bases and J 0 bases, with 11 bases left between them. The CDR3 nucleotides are TGTGCCAGCAGCTTAGGAGGGGGAAACTTGAACACTGAAGCTTTCTTT. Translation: CASSLGGGNLNTEAFF.

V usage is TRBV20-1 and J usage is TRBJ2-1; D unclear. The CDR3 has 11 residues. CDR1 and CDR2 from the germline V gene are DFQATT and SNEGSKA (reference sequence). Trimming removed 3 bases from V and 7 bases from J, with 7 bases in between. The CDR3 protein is CSASWQNEQFF. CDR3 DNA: TGCAGTGCTAGTTGGCAGAATGAGCAGTTCTTC.

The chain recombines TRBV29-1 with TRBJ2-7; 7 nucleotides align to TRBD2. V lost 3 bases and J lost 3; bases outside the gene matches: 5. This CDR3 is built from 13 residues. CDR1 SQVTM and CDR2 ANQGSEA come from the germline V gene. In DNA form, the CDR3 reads TGCAGCGTTGATGGGGAGGGACTCTACGAGCAGTACTTC. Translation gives CSVDGEGLYEQYF.

The CDR3 loop is CASSLARVTDTQYF. The CDR3 DNA sequence: TGTGCCAGCAGCTTGGCGAGGGTAACAGATACGCAGTATTTT. The chain links TRBV7-2 to TRBJ2-3, with D perhaps matching TRBD2 (5 bases). Germline CDR1 is SGHTA and CDR2 is FQGNSA. V was shortened by 3 bases and J by 3 bases, with 10 bases between the two germline ends. This CDR3 spans 14 amino acids.

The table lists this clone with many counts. The CDR3, as DNA: TGTGCCAGCAGCCCCGGGGACAGGGGGTACGAGCAGTACTTC. Protein: CASSPGDRGYEQYF. The chain is built from TRBV9 and TRBJ2-7; 11 positions agree with TRBD1. Germline V gene data show CDR1 as SGDLS and CDR2 as YYNGEE. Unmatched junction bases numbered 4, after V lost 4 bases and J lost 4 bases. The length of the CDR3 is 14 residues.

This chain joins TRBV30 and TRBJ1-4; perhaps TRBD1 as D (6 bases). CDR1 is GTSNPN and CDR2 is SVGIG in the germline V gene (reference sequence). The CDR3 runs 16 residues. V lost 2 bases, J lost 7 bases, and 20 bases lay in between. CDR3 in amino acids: CAWSYGAGEGSEKLFF. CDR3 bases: TGTGCCTGGAGTTACGGGGCAGGGGAGGGTAGTGAAAAACTGTTTTTT.

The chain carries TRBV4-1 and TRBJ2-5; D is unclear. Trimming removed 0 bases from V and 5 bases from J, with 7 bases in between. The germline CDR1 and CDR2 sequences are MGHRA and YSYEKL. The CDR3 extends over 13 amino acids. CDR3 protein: CASSQDYSETQYF. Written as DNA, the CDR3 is TGCGCCAGCAGCCAAGACTATTCGGAGACCCAGTACTTC.

CDR3 nucleotides: TGTGCCAGCAGCGTAGTAGCGGGAGGCACCGGGGAGCTGTTTTTT. This translates into CASSVVAGGTGELFF. The chain recombines TRBV9 with TRBJ2-2, with 10 bases aligning to TRBD2. With V trimmed by 0 bases and J by 4 bases, 0 bases remained unmatched. This CDR3 region has 15 residues. CDR1 is SGDLS and CDR2 is YYNGEE in the germline V gene.